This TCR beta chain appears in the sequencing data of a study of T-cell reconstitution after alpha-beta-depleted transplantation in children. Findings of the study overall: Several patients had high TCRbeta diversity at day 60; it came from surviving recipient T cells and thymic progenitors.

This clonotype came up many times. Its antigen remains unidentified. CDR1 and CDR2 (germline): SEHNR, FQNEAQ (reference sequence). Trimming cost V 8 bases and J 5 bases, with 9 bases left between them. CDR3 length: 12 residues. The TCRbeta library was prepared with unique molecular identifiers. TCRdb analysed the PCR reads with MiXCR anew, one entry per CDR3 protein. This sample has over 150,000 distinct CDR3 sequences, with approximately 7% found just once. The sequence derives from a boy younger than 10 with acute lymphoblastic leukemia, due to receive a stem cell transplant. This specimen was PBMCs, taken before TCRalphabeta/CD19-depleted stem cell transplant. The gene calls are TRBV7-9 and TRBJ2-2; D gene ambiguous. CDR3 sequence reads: CASLQVTGELFF. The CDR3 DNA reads TGTGCCAGCCTTCAGGTTACCGGGGAGCTGTTTTTT.